This is a list of T cell receptor beta chains from one sample in a study of blood T cell repertoires in COVID-19. Sequenced by immunoSEQ multiplex PCR; TCRdb stores in-frame clones only, minus some. The sample includes some 250,000 clones, approximately 80% seen only once; the top ten take about 3.2%. The sequenced sample was peripheral blood. The source of these receptors is a woman aged 60-75 years with active or convalescent COVID-19. Each CDR3 is given with its conserved first and last residue. A D gene is named only where the DNA matches it firmly. Clone size is given for some rows only: seen once, a few or many times, or a class if the clone is expanded.

d_call,clone_size,cdr3_length,v_call,j_call,cdr3_aa,cdr3_nt
NA,NA,15,TRBV18,TRBJ2-1,CASSLGTLGHNEQFF,TGTGCCAGCTCACTGGGGACTTTAGGGCACAATGAGCAGTTCTTC
NA,once,12,TRBV27,TRBJ1-2,CASSLSGGGYTF,TGTGCCAGCAGTTTATCCGGGGGTGGCTACACCTTC
NA,NA,15,TRBV7-2,TRBJ2-7,CASSLARRGSYEQYF,TGTGCCAGCAGCTTAGCTCGACGAGGGAGTTACGAGCAGTACTTC
TRBD2,few,17,TRBV3-1/TRBV3-2,TRBJ2-5,CASSQVAASGGDRTQYF,TGTGCCAGCAGCCAAGTGGCGGCTAGCGGGGGGGACCGGACCCAGTACTTC
NA,NA,11,TRBV25-1,TRBJ1-1,CASRSGWEAFF,TGTGCCAGCAGATCAGGGTGGGAAGCTTTCTTT
TRBD2,NA,13,TRBV27,TRBJ2-5,CASSSAGRETQYF,TGTGCCAGCAGTTCAGCGGGGAGGGAGACCCAGTACTTC
TRBD1,few,16,TRBV2,TRBJ1-4,CASSFDRGHANEKLFF,TGTGCCAGCAGTTTTGACAGGGGCCACGCTAATGAAAAACTGTTTTTT
NA,NA,14,TRBV9,TRBJ1-3,CASSVGSSGNTIYF,TGTGCCAGCAGCGTAGGTAGCTCTGGAAACACCATATATTTT
NA,NA,14,TRBV19,TRBJ1-5,CASRRAGNNQPQHF,TGTGCCAGCCGTAGGGCAGGGAACAATCAGCCCCAGCATTTT
NA,NA,14,TRBV10-2,TRBJ2-5,CASKWGAGEETQYF,TGCGCCAGCAAGTGGGGGGCGGGGGAAGAGACCCAGTACTTC
NA,NA,16,TRBV9,TRBJ1-2,CASSVGGGGPSYGYTF,TGTGCCAGCAGCGTAGGGGGCGGGGGTCCGTCCTATGGCTACACCTTC
NA,few,15,TRBV11-2,TRBJ2-2,CASSLWGENTGELFF,TGTGCCAGCAGCTTGTGGGGGGAGAACACCGGGGAGCTGTTTTTT
NA,NA,13,TRBV7-7,TRBJ2-5,CASSRTAEETQYF,TGTGCTAGCAGCCGAACAGCGGAAGAGACCCAGTACTTC
NA,NA,13,TRBV10-3,TRBJ1-1,CAITSSPAVEAFF,TGTGCCATCACCAGTTCACCCGCGGTGGAAGCTTTCTTT